Below, 21 T cell receptor beta chains from the same sample are listed, as sequenced in a study of cytomegalovirus exposure and HLA in healthy donors. PCR amplification relied on 60 Vbeta primers (plus 13 Jbeta primers). Assay used: immunoSEQ multiplex PCR; TCRdb lists only in-frame clones, some missing. The data contain around 150,000 clones, 65% to 80% of them singletons. Material: PBMCs. The receptors come from a female donor in good health and CMV-seronegative.

The chain joins TRBV6-6 to TRBJ2-5; 10 bases map to TRBD1. The germline V gene has CDR1 MNHNY and CDR2 SVGAGI (reference sequence). The CDR3 loop spans 15 amino acids. After removal of 3 bases from V and 5 bases from J, the junction contained 6 bases not matched to a gene. CDR3 amino acids: CASSYPTGGRETQYF. The CDR3 nucleotides are TGTGCCAGCAGTTATCCGACAGGGGGCAGGGAGACCCAGTACTTC.

This rearrangement joins TRBV9 to TRBJ2-7; tentative D call: TRBD2 (6 bases). The germline V and J ends were trimmed by 0 bases and 0 bases, with 10 bases remaining between them. CDR3 length: 15 residues. Per germline, CDR1 SGDLS and CDR2 YYNGEE. This CDR3 is CASSVGGEASYEQYF. The CDR3 coding sequence is TGTGCCAGCAGCGTAGGTGGGGAGGCCTCCTACGAGCAGTACTTC. The full variable domain, completed using reference TRBV9 and TRBJ2-7, is DSGVTQTPKHLITATGQRVTLRCSPRSGDLSVYWYQQSLDQGLQFLIQYYNGEERAKGNILERFSAQQFPDLHSELNLSSLELGDSALYFCASSVGGEASYEQYFGPGTRLTVT.

The CDR3 region has the DNA TGTGCCAGCAGCCCCTTAGACAGGGGTGTATACAATGAGCAGTTCTTC. Its translation is CASSPLDRGVYNEQFF. V is TRBV14 and J is TRBJ2-1; 8 bases line up with TRBD1. J was trimmed by 4 bases and V by 4 bases; bases with no gene match: 9. Germline V CDR1 and CDR2: SGHDN, FVKESK. The CDR3 runs to 16 residues.

This chain uses TRBV5-4 with TRBJ1-1; no reliable D call. Germline V gene sequence: CDR1 SGHNT, CDR2 YYREEE (reference sequence). Trimming stripped 0 bases from V and 0 bases from J, with 9 bases between. The CDR3 extends over 15 amino acids. CDR3 in amino acids: CASSLVRSLNTEAFF. CDR3 DNA: TGTGCCAGCAGCTTGGTTCGGTCCCTGAACACTGAAGCTTTCTTT.

This chain uses TRBV18 with TRBJ2-7; 7 bases agree with TRBD1. In germline, CDR1 is KGHSH, CDR2 LQKENI. The length of the CDR3 is 16 residues. The V gene end was trimmed by 3 bases and the J gene end by 5 bases; junction bases not matched to a gene: 13. CDR3 in DNA: TGTGCCAGCTCACCCGAAGCGCGGACAGGCCCCAACGAGCAGTACTTC. Amino acid sequence: CASSPEARTGPNEQYF.

This clone was seen once. The V call is TRBV5-4, the J call TRBJ1-2; no reliable D call. Germline-derived CDR1 and CDR2 are SGHNT and YYREEE (reference sequence). V was trimmed by 1 base and J by 8 bases, leaving 6 bases between them. This CDR3 region has 11 residues. CDR3 protein: CASSLSGGYTF. As DNA, the CDR3 is TGTGCCAGCAGCTTGTCGGGGGGCTACACCTTC. Filled out from reference TRBV5-4 and TRBJ1-2, the complete variable domain reads ETGVTQSPTHLIKTRGQQVTLRCSSQSGHNTVSWYQQALGQGPQFIFQYYREEENGRGNFPPRFSGLQFPNYSSELNVNALELDDSALYLCASSLSGGYTFGSGTRLTVV.

V gene TRBV7-9 combines with J gene TRBJ2-5, with a weak D call TRBD2 (6 bases). V lost 5 bases and J lost 1, with 8 bases in between. Germline CDR1 SEHNR, CDR2 FQNEAQ (reference sequence). The CDR3 has 13 amino acids. The CDR3 region is CASSRGTQETQYF. The CDR3 coding sequence is TGTGCCAGCAGCCGGGGGACCCAAGAGACCCAGTACTTC.

The chain employs TRBV18 and TRBJ2-5, with TRBD2 matching 8 bases. J was trimmed by 5 bases and V by 6 bases; bases with no gene match: 8. CDR1 is KGHSH and CDR2 is LQKENI in the germline V gene. The CDR3 is 14 amino acids. The CDR3 loop is CASSREGVGETQYF. For the CDR3, the DNA is TGTGCCAGCTCTCGGGAGGGAGTAGGGGAGACCCAGTACTTC.

The J gene is TRBJ2-7, the V gene TRBV18; 11 nucleotides match TRBD2. Germline CDR1 reads KGHSH; CDR2 reads LQKENI. V dropped 3 bases and J dropped 1; count of bases not matched to a gene: 5. This CDR3 contains 16 residues. The CDR3 DNA reads as TGTGCCAGCTCACCGCCGGGACTAGCGGCGTCCTACGAGCAGTACTTC. Amino acids: CASSPPGLAASYEQYF.

This rearrangement joins TRBV5-1 to TRBJ2-2, with TRBD1 matching over 9 bases. The CDR3 loop spans 16 amino acids. V dropped 4 bases and J dropped 5; count of bases not matched to a gene: 9. The V gene's germline CDR1 is SGHRS and CDR2 YFSETQ. CDR3 in DNA: TGCGCCAGCAGCCCGGAGGGGACAGGGATGACCGGGGAGCTGTTTTTT. Protein product: CASSPEGTGMTGELFF.

The rearrangement links TRBV19 to TRBJ1-2, with 11 bases identical to TRBD1. The V gene's germline CDR1 is LNHDA and CDR2 SQIVND (reference sequence). The CDR3 runs 16 residues. J lost 6 bases, V lost 3 bases, and 9 bases had no gene match. CDR3 loop: CASSIASRTGGDGYTF. CDR3 bases: TGTGCCAGTAGTATCGCATCGCGGACAGGGGGCGATGGCTACACCTTC.

This chain uses TRBV4-1 with TRBJ1-5; maybe TRBD1 (5 bases). CDR3 length: 17 amino acids. With 0 bases removed from V and 0 bases from J, the gap between germline ends came to 12 bases. Germline CDR1 is MGHRA and CDR2 is YSYEKL. This CDR3 is CASSQDSDSYSNQPQHF. DNA of the CDR3: TGCGCCAGCAGCCAAGATTCCGACAGTTATAGCAATCAGCCCCAGCATTTT.

The genes are TRBV29-1 and TRBJ2-3; weak D call: TRBD1 (6 bases). This CDR3 spans 16 amino acids. Germline-derived CDR1 and CDR2 are SQVTM and ANQGSEA. The germline V and J ends were trimmed by 4 bases and 0 bases, with 17 bases remaining between them. The CDR3 loop is CSVGGTGRSSTDTQYF. CDR3 DNA sequence: TGCAGCGTTGGAGGTACAGGGAGATCTAGCACAGATACGCAGTATTTT.

This chain uses TRBV15 with TRBJ1-5; tentatively, D is TRBD1 (5 bases). The CDR3 is made up of 12 amino acids. The V end was cut by 6 bases, the J end by 2 bases, with 5 bases between. The V gene's germline CDR1 is LNHNV and CDR2 YYDKDF (reference sequence). The CDR3 region has the DNA TGTGCCACCAGACAGGGCAATCAGCCCCAGCATTTT. This codes for CATRQGNQPQHF.

The rearrangement uses TRBV5-5 and TRBJ2-3; maybe TRBD2 (5 bases). The V end was cut by 2 bases, the J end by 3 bases, with 10 bases between. This CDR3 spans 14 amino acids. Germline V CDR1 and CDR2: SGHKS, YYEKEE (reference sequence). The CDR3 DNA sequence: TGTGCCAGCAGCTTAACCGGGAATACAGATACGCAGTATTTT. Protein sequence: CASSLTGNTDTQYF.

The chain has TRBV6-1 and TRBJ1-4; 7 nucleotides agree with TRBD1. V shed 4 bases and J 5 bases; nucleotides not matched to a gene: 7. The CDR3 length is 15 residues. Germline loops: CDR1 MNHNS, CDR2 SASEGT. The CDR3 nucleotides read TGTGCCAGCAGTGCCCAACGCAGGGGGAATGAAAAACTGTTTTTT. Amino acid sequence: CASSAQRRGNEKLFF.

This clone was recorded a few times. The V gene is TRBV5-8, the J gene TRBJ2-5, with D possibly being TRBD2 (6 bases). The CDR3 sequence is 14 residues long. V dropped 7 bases and J dropped 3 bases, with 16 bases sitting between them. Germline values: CDR1 SGHTS, CDR2 YDEGEE. CDR3 protein: CASPQRAGEETQYF. The DNA for the CDR3 is TGTGCCAGCCCCCAGCGGGCCGGGGAAGAGACCCAGTACTTC. Full variable domain (remainder filled in from reference TRBV5-8 and TRBJ2-5): EAGVTQSPTHLIKTRGQQATLRCSPISGHTSVYWYQQALGLGLQFLLWYDEGEERNRGNFPPRFSGRQFPNYSSELNVNALELEDSALYLCASPQRAGEETQYFGPGTRLLVL.

The count of this clone is one. V is TRBV6-1 and J is TRBJ2-7; possible D gene TRBD2, 6 bases. Germline V gene lookup returns CDR1 MNHNS and CDR2 SASEGT. The V end lost 6 bases, the J end lost 5 bases, and 11 bases lay between the germline ends. The CDR3 has 12 residues. DNA for the CDR3: TGTGCCAGCAGGGGGACTGGCGACGAGCAGTACTTC. Encoded protein: CASRGTGDEQYF.

The CDR3 region has the DNA TGTGCCAGCAGCAACAGCGGGAGCTCCTACAATGAGCAGTTCTTC. This codes for CASSNSGSSYNEQFF. This chain joins TRBV13 and TRBJ2-1, with 8 bases lining up with TRBD2. Germline CDR1 PRHDT, CDR2 FYEKMQ (reference sequence). The CDR3 has 15 amino acids. V lost 5 bases and J lost 0; bases outside the gene matches: 3. Together with reference TRBV13 and TRBJ2-1, the CDR3 gives the full variable domain: AAGVIQSPRHLIKEKRETATLKCYPIPRHDTVYWYQQGPGQDPQFLISFYEKMQSDKGSIPDRFSAQQFSDYHSELNMSSLELGDSALYFCASSNSGSSYNEQFFGPGTRLTVL.

This rearrangement joins TRBV6-5 to TRBJ2-3; D may be TRBD1 (6 bases). The germline V gene encodes CDR1 MNHEY and CDR2 SVGAGI. The CDR3 totals 15 residues. The V gene lost 4 bases and the J gene lost 2 bases, with 13 bases spanning the gap. CDR3 sequence: CASSWGQTYTDTQYF. The CDR3 nucleotides read TGTGCCAGCAGTTGGGGACAAACCTACACAGATACGCAGTATTTT.

V and J are TRBV29-1 and TRBJ1-2; 7 nucleotides agree with TRBD1. The V gene end was trimmed by 2 bases and the J gene end by 4 bases; junction bases not matched to a gene: 4. Germline V CDR1 and CDR2: SQVTM, ANQGSEA. CDR3 length: 13 amino acids. The CDR3 spells CSVELYRGYGYTF. For the CDR3, the DNA is TGCAGCGTTGAATTGTACAGGGGCTATGGCTACACCTTC.